This T cell receptor (beta chain) is drawn from a study of T cell responses to AZD1222 COVID-19 vaccine. The study's findings and limits: The sample set comprised mostly white British donors with more females, and clonal diversity was possibly underestimated. Dominant CD4 TCR responses targeted spike regions 160-218 and 743-854. Baseline testing showed seropositivity in only a handful of AZD1222 recipients. Repertoires were collected only later (after the peak T cell response had occurred).

V dropped 1 base and J dropped 8; count of bases not matched to a gene: 7. Germline V gives CDR1 MGHRA, CDR2 YSYEKL. The CDR3 consists of 15 residues. The repertoire was sequenced with immunoSEQ multiplex PCR; TCRdb's copy has only in-frame clones and lacks some. Of under 150,000 clones in the sample, roughly 87% were seen once. As for this clone: Its target is unknown.

V and J are TRBV4-1 and TRBJ1-2, with TRBD1 matching 10 bases. This TCR was recovered from an adult in good health. Sequencing was performed on peripheral blood, taken on day 0 of AZD1222 vaccination. CDR3 in amino acids: CASSQGTGGLRGYTF. The CDR3 DNA sequence: TGCGCCAGCAGCCAAGGGACAGGGGGTTTGAGAGGCTACACCTTC.